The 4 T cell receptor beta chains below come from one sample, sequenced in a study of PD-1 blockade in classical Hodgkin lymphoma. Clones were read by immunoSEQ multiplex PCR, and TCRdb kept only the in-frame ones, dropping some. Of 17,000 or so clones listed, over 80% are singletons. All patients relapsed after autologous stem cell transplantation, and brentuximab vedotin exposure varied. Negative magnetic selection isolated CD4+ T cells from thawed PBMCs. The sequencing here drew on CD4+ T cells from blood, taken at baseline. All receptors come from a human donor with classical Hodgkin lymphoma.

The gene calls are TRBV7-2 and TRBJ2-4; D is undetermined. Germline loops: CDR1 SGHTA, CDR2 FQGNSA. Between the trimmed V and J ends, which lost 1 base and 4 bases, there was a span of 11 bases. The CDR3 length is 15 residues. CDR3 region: CASSLDPTGKNIQYF. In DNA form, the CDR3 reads TGTGCCAGCAGCTTAGATCCGACGGGTAAAAACATTCAGTACTTC.

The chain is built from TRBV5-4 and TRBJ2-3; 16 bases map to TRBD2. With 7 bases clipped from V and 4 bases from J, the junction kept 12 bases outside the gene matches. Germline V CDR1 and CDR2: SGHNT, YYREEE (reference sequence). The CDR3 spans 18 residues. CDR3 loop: CASSPGLAGGLSSDTQYF. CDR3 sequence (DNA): TGTGCCAGCTCACCGGGACTAGCGGGGGGGCTAAGTTCAGATACGCAGTATTTT.

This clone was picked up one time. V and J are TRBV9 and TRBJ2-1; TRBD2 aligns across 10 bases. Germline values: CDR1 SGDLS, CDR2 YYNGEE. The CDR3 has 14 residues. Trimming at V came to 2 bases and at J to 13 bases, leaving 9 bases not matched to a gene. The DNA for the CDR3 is TGTGCCAGCAGCGTTGAGACTAGCGGGCTCCAACAGTTCTTC. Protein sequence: CASSVETSGLQQFF. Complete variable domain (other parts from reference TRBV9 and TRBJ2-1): DSGVTQTPKHLITATGQRVTLRCSPRSGDLSVYWYQQSLDQGLQFLIQYYNGEERAKGNILERFSAQQFPDLHSELNLSSLELGDSALYFCASSVETSGLQQFFGPGTRLTVL.

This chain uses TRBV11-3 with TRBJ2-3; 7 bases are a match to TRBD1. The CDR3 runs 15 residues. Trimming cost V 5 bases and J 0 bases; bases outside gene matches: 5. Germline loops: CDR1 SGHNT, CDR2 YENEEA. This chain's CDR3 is CASSKGQTSTDTQYF. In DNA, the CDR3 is TGTGCCAGCAGCAAGGGACAGACTAGCACAGATACGCAGTATTTT.